This record concerns one T cell receptor (beta chain) sequence. As yet, its antigen is unknown. This sample is part of a study of T-cell memory formation after mild COVID-19. Findings of the study overall: There was a balanced CD4/CD8 profile in clones contracting day 15 to 85, and later expanders leaned CD4+.

CDR3 length equals 17 residues. Germline V gives CDR1 SGHDT, CDR2 YYEEEE. Losses at the gene ends were 5 bases for V and 7 bases for J; bases not matched to a gene: 18. TCRdb itself ran the 5' RACE reads through MiXCR, one entry per CDR3 protein. The profile shows about 600,000 distinct CDR3 sequences, less than 25% of them singletons. The source material was PBMCs or a T cell subset sorted from them (not recorded which). The rearrangement joins TRBV5-6 to TRBJ2-1; 7 bases line up with TRBD2. The TCR comes from an adult woman who had mild COVID-19 (a few samples of this study predate the infection). Cell type and time point are not known. Here the CDR3 DNA reads TGTGCCAGCAGACGACCTATTAGCGGGCGAGGAACAAATGAGCAGTTCTTC. Its protein product is CASRRPISGRGTNEQFF.